This entry lists 17 T cell receptor beta chains sequenced from one sample in a study of blood T cell repertoires in COVID-19. Clones were sequenced by immunoSEQ multiplex PCR, and TCRdb holds only the in-frame ones, with some missing. This table holds some 130,000 clones, around 80% found once. The sequenced sample was PBMCs or T cells enriched from blood (not recorded which). The receptors stem from a man aged 40-49 years with acute COVID-19.

The chain joins TRBV2 to TRBJ2-7; D not certain. CDR1 SNHLY and CDR2 FYNNEI come from the germline V gene. With 3 bases removed from V and 7 bases from J, the gap between germline ends came to 13 bases. This CDR3 comprises 13 residues. The CDR3 spells CASSDSELEEQYF. DNA of the CDR3: TGTGCCAGCAGTGACAGCGAATTGGAAGAGCAGTACTTC.

This clone was seen only once. The V call is TRBV24-1, the J call TRBJ2-2; the match to TRBD2 covers 7 bases. Germline loops: CDR1 KGHDR, CDR2 SFDVKD. The V segment lost 3 bases and the J segment 0 bases; nucleotides outside the gene matches: 6. CDR3 size: 17 residues. CDR3 sequence: CATSDRLADANTGELFF. CDR3 in DNA: TGTGCCACCAGTGATCGGCTAGCGGACGCGAACACCGGGGAGCTGTTTTTT.

The chain uses TRBV19 and TRBJ1-1, with TRBD1 matching 9 bases. CDR1 LNHDA and CDR2 SQIVND come from the germline V gene (reference sequence). The CDR3 covers 14 residues. Trimming removed 5 bases from V and 5 bases from J; junction bases left unmatched: 6. Here the CDR3 reads CASSPGTGRTEAFF. The CDR3 region has the DNA TGTGCCAGTAGTCCGGGGACAGGGAGAACTGAAGCTTTCTTT.

The rearrangement uses TRBV5-1 and TRBJ2-2, with 8 bases matching TRBD2. Germline CDR1 is SGHRS and CDR2 is YFSETQ. Trimming removed 7 bases from V and 7 bases from J; junction bases left unmatched: 6. The CDR3 loop spans 13 amino acids. CDR3 nucleotides: TGCGCCAGCGCCGGGAGGGTGAGCGGGGAGCTGTTTTTT. Its protein product is CASAGRVSGELFF.

This clone was counted a single time. The gene calls are TRBV19 and TRBJ2-3; D possibly corresponds to TRBD2 (5 bases). Deletions cut 5 bases from V and 9 bases from J, with 15 bases between. This CDR3 is built from 13 residues. Germline V gene lookup returns CDR1 LNHDA and CDR2 SQIVND (reference sequence). This chain's CDR3 is CASSLSHGETQYF. In DNA form, the CDR3 reads TGTGCCAGTAGTCTTTCCCACGGGGAGACGCAGTATTTT.

This clone appeared a few times. The V gene is TRBV10-1, the J gene TRBJ2-1, with 9 bases fitting TRBD1. With V trimmed by 4 bases and J by 7 bases, 5 bases remained unmatched. This CDR3 has 14 residues. In germline, CDR1 is WNHNN, CDR2 SYGVQD (reference sequence). The CDR3 DNA reads TGCGCCAGCAGTGCCGGGACAGGGAAGAATGAGCAGTTCTTC. Its protein product is CASSAGTGKNEQFF.

The chain carries TRBV12-3 or TRBV12-4 and TRBJ2-1; D perhaps matches TRBD2 (5 bases). V lost 6 bases and J lost 7, with 13 bases in between. The CDR3 is 13 amino acids. The CDR3 DNA reads TGTGCCAGCAGCGTAACTAGATTTAATGAGCAGTTCTTC. Translation gives CASSVTRFNEQFF.

In this sample, this clone turned up once. This chain joins TRBV2 and TRBJ2-7; 7 positions match TRBD1. V lost 7 bases to trimming and J lost 0 bases; unmatched junction nucleotides: 6. The CDR3 extends over 14 amino acids. Looked up from germline, CDR1 is SNHLY and CDR2 is FYNNEI. CDR3 DNA: TGTGCCAGCACTTTACAGGGGAGCTCCTACGAGCAGTACTTC. Encoded protein: CASTLQGSSYEQYF. Looking up the rest from reference TRBV2 and TRBJ2-7 gives the full variable domain: EPEVTQTPSHQVTQMGQEVILRCVPISNHLYFYWYRQILGQKVEFLVSFYNNEISEKSEIFDDQFSVERPDGSNFTLKIRSTKLEDSAMYFCASTLQGSSYEQYFGPGTRLTVT.

The V gene is TRBV30, the J gene TRBJ1-4, with 9 bases aligning to TRBD1. The CDR3 length is 13 residues. Trimming took 5 bases from V and 8 from J; bases not matched to a gene: 6. Germline CDR1 and CDR2: GTSNPN and SVGIG (reference sequence). CDR3: CAWGGDRVEKLFF. CDR3 DNA sequence: TGTGCCTGGGGGGGGGACAGGGTCGAAAAACTGTTTTTT.

The chain is built from TRBV27 and TRBJ2-2; tentative D call: TRBD2 (6 bases). Germline CDR1 is MNHEY and CDR2 is SMNVEV (reference sequence). Trimming stripped 3 bases from V and 2 bases from J, with 13 bases between. CDR3 size: 16 residues. CDR3 DNA sequence: TGTGCCAGCAGTTTCGAAGGACTACCTAACACCGGGGAGCTGTTTTTT. This gives the protein CASSFEGLPNTGELFF.

The chain carries TRBV12-3 or TRBV12-4 and TRBJ2-1; D gene unclear. This CDR3 has 12 residues. V lost 5 bases and J 7 bases, leaving 9 bases between the germline ends. CDR3 residues: CASSPQQNEQFF. The DNA of the CDR3 is TGTGCCAGCAGTCCGCAACAGAATGAGCAGTTCTTC.

This chain joins TRBV29-1 and TRBJ2-7; D not resolved. Trimming pared 4 bases from V and 3 bases from J, leaving 4 bases between. Germline CDR1 SQVTM, CDR2 ANQGSEA. The CDR3 sequence is 10 residues long. As DNA, the CDR3 is TGCAGCGTTGGAGTCTACGAGCAGTACTTC. Translated: CSVGVYEQYF.

The rearrangement links TRBV5-1 to TRBJ2-7; 14 bases line up with TRBD2. The V gene end was trimmed by 3 bases and the J gene end by 5 bases; junction bases not matched to a gene: 4. The CDR3 covers 15 residues. CDR1 and CDR2 from the germline V gene are SGHRS and YFSETQ. The CDR3 sequence: CASSSGLAGGNEQYF. The CDR3 nucleotides read TGCGCCAGCAGCTCCGGACTAGCGGGAGGTAACGAGCAGTACTTC.

The chain uses TRBV6-1 and TRBJ2-3; maybe TRBD2 (5 bases). The V gene's germline CDR1 is MNHNS and CDR2 SASEGT. The V gene lost 0 bases and the J gene lost 2 bases, with 12 bases spanning the gap. This CDR3 has 16 residues. The CDR3 sequence: CASSEAPDGLTDTQYF. The CDR3 DNA sequence: TGTGCCAGCAGTGAAGCCCCGGACGGACTCACAGATACGCAGTATTTT.

The genes are TRBV11-2 and TRBJ1-2, with 7 positions matching TRBD1. Germline values: CDR1 SGHAT, CDR2 FQNNGV. There are 13 residues in the CDR3. V shed 5 bases and J 7 bases; nucleotides not matched to a gene: 7. The CDR3 protein is CASSLTGEFGYTF. CDR3 nucleotide sequence: TGTGCCAGCAGCCTTACAGGGGAATTTGGCTACACCTTC.

This clone was counted only a few times. The V gene is TRBV6-1, the J gene TRBJ2-5, with 7 bases identical to TRBD2. The CDR3 is 13 residues long. From germline, CDR1 is MNHNS and CDR2 SASEGT. V gave up 1 base and J gave up 5 bases; unmatched junction bases: 1. CDR3 bases: TGTGCCAGCAGTGAAGGGCGGGGGGAGACCCAGTACTTC. Translation: CASSEGRGETQYF.

The rearrangement uses TRBV19 and TRBJ1-5; TRBD1 agrees at 8 bases. The CDR3 covers 15 residues. Unmatched junction bases numbered 14, after V lost 9 bases and J lost 7 bases. CDR1 and CDR2 (germline): LNHDA, SQIVND (reference sequence). This CDR3 reads CASNGQGVAGQPQHF. The CDR3 region has the DNA TGTGCCAGCAATGGACAGGGAGTTGCGGGGCAGCCCCAGCATTTT. Combining the CDR3 with reference TRBV19 and TRBJ1-5 gives the whole variable domain DGGITQSPKYLFRKEGQNVTLSCEQNLNHDAMYWYRQDPGQGLRLIYYSQIVNDFQKGDIAEGYSVSREKKESFPLTVTSAQKNPTAFYLCASNGQGVAGQPQHFGDGTRLSIL.